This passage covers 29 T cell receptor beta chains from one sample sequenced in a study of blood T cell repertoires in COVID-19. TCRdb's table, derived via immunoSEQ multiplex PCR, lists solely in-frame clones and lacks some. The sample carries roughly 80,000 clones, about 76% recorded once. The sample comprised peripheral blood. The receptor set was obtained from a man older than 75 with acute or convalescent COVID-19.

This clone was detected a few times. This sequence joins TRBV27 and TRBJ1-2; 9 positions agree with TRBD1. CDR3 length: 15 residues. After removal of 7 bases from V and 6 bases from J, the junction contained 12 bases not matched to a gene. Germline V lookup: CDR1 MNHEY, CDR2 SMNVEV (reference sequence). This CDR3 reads CASKTLDRGMNGYTF. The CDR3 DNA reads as TGTGCCAGCAAGACCCTGGACAGGGGCATGAATGGCTACACCTTC.

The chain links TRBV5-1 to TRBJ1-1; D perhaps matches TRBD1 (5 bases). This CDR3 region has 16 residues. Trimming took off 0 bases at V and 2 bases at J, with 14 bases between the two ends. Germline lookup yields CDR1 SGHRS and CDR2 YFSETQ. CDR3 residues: CASSLGSGRGNTEAFF. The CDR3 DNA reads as TGCGCCAGCAGCTTGGGGTCAGGGAGGGGTAACACTGAAGCTTTCTTT.

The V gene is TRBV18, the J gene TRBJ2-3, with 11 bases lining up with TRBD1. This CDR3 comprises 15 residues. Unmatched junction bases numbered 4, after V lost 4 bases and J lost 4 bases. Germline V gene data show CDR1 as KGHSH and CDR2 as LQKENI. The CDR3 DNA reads TGTGCCAGCTCACGGGGACAGGGGGAAGCAGATACGCAGTATTTT. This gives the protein CASSRGQGEADTQYF.

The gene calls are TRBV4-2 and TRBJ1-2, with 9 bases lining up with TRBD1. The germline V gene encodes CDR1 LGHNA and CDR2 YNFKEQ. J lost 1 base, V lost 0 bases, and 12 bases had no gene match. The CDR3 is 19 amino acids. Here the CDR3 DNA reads TGTGCCAGCAGCCAAGATCGGCGGGACAGGGCCTCCATTAACTATGGCTACACCTTC. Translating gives CASSQDRRDRASINYGYTF.

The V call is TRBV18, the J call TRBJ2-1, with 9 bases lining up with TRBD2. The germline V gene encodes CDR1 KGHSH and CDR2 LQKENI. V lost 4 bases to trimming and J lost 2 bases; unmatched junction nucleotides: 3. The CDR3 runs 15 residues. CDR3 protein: CASSLASGTYNEQFF. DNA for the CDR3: TGTGCCAGCTCACTCGCTAGCGGGACCTACAATGAGCAGTTCTTC.

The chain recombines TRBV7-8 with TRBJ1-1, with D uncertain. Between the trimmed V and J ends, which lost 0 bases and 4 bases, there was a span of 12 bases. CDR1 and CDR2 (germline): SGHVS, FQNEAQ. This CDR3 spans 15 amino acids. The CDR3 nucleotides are TGTGCCAGCAGCTTAGCGATAGCCCGGGGCACTGAAGCTTTCTTT. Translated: CASSLAIARGTEAFF.

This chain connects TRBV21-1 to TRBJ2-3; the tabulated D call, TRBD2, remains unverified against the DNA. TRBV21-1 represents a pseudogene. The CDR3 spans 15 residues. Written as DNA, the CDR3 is TGTGCCAGCAGCCCCCCCCGCAGCGCCACAGATACGCAGTATTTT. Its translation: CASSPPRSATDTQYF.

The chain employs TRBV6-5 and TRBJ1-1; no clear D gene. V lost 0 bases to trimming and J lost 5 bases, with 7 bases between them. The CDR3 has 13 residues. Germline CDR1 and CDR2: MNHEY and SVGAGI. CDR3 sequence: CASSYSYGTEAFF. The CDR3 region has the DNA TGTGCCAGCAGTTACTCTTACGGGACTGAAGCTTTCTTT.

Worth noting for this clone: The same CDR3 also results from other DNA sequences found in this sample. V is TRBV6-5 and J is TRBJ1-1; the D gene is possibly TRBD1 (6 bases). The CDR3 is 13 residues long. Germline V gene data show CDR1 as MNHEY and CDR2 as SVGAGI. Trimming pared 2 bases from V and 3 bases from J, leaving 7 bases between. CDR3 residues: CASSYQGHTEAFF. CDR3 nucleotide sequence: TGTGCCAGCAGTTACCAGGGGCACACTGAAGCTTTCTTT.

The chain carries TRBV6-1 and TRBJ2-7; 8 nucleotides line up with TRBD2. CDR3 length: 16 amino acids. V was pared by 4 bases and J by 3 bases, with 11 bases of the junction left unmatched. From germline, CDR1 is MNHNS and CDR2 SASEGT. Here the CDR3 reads CASSGVGLAGHYEQYF. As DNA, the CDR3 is TGTGCCAGCAGTGGCGTCGGGCTAGCGGGCCACTACGAGCAGTACTTC.

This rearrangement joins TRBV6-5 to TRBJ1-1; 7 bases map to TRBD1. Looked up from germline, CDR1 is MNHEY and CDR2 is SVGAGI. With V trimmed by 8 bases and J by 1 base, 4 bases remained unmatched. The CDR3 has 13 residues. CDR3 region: CASEGQKNTEAFF. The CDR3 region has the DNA TGTGCCAGCGAGGGACAGAAGAACACTGAAGCTTTCTTT.

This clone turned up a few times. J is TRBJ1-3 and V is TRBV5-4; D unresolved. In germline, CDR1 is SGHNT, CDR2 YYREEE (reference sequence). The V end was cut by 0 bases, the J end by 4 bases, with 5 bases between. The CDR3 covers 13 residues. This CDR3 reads CASSLAQGNTIYF. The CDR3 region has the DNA TGTGCCAGCAGCTTGGCTCAGGGAAACACCATATATTTT.

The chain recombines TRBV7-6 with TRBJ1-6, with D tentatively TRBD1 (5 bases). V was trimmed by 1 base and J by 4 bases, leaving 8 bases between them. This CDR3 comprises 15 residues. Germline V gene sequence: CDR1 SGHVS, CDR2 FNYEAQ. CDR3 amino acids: CASSLGGQYNSPLHF. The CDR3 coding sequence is TGTGCCAGCAGCTTAGGGGGCCAGTATAATTCACCCCTCCACTTT.

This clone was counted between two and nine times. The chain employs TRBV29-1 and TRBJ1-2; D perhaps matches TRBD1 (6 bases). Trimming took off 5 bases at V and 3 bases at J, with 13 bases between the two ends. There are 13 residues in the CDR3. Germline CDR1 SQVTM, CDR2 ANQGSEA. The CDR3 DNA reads TGCAGCGTTTCCTCTCAGGGGTACTATGGCTACACCTTC. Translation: CSVSSQGYYGYTF.

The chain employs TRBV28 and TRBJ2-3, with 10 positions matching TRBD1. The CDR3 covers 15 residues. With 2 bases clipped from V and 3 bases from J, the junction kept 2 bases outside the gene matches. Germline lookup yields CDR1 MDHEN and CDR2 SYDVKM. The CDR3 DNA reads TGTGCCAGCAGTTTAGGGACAGGGGTAACAGATACGCAGTATTTT. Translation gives CASSLGTGVTDTQYF.

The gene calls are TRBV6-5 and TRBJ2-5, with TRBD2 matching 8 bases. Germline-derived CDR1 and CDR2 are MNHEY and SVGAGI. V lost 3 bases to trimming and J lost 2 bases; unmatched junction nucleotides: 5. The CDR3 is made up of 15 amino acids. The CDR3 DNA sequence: TGTGCCAGCAGTTATGTAGCGGGAAGGCAAGAGACCCAGTACTTC. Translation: CASSYVAGRQETQYF.

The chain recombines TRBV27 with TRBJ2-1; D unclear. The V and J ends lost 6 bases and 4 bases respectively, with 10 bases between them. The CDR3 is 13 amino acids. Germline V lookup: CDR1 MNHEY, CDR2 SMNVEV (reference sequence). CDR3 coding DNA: TGTGCCAGCAGCAGACAATATTACAATGAGCAGTTCTTC. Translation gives CASSRQYYNEQFF.

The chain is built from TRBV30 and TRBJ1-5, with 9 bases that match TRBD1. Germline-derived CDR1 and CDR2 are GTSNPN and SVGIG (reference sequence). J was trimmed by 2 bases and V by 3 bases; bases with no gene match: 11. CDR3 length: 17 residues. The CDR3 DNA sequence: TGTGCCTGGAGACCGGGACAGGGCGTCCATGGCAATCAGCCCCAGCATTTT. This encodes CAWRPGQGVHGNQPQHF.

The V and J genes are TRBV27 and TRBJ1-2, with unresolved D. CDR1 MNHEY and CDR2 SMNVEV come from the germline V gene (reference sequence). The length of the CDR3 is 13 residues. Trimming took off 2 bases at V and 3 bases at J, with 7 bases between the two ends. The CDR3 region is CASSLNSDYGYTF. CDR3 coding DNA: TGTGCCAGCAGTTTAAATAGCGACTATGGCTACACCTTC.

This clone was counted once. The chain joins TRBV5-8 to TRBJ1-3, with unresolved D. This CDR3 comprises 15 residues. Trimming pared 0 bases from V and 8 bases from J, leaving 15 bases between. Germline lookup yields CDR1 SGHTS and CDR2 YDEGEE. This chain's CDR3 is CASSLDPTPDDTIYF. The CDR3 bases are TGTGCCAGCAGCTTGGATCCGACACCCGACGACACCATATATTTT.

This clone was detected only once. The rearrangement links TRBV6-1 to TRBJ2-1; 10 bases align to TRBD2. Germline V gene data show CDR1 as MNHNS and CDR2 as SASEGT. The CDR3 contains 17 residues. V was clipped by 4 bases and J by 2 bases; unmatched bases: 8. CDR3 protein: CASSGRGLAVTYNEQFF. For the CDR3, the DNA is TGTGCCAGCAGTGGGCGCGGACTAGCGGTAACCTACAATGAGCAGTTCTTC.

The CDR3 here is CASSQQGPPAGETQYF. The CDR3 DNA reads as TGCGCCAGCAGCCAGCAAGGGCCCCCGGCGGGGGAGACCCAGTACTTC. This chain joins TRBV4-3 and TRBJ2-5; tentative D call: TRBD2 (6 bases). The germline V gene has CDR1 LGHNA and CDR2 YSLEER. Trimming left V 3 bases short and J 5 bases short, with 19 bases between. This CDR3 is 16 amino acids long.

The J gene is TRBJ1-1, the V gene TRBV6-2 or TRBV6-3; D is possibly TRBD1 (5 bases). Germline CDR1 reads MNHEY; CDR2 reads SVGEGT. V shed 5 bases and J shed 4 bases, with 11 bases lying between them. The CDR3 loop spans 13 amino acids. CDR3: CASSPSGGTEAFF. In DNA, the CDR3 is TGTGCCAGCAGTCCCTCGGGGGGCACTGAAGCTTTCTTT.

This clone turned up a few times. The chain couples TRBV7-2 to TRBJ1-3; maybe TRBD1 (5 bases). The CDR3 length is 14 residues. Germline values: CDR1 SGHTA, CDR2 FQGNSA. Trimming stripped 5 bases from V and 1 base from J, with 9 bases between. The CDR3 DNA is TGTGCCAGCAGCGCAGGGATTTCTGGAAACACCATATATTTT. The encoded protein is CASSAGISGNTIYF.

Here the CDR3 reads CASSLGGGATEAFF. The DNA for the CDR3 is TGTGCCAGCAGCTTAGGTGGGGGCGCAACTGAAGCTTTCTTT. V gene TRBV11-2 combines with J gene TRBJ1-1; TRBD1 might be the D (6 bases). This CDR3 spans 14 amino acids. V lost 1 base to trimming and J lost 5 bases, with 11 bases between them. Germline V CDR1 and CDR2: SGHAT, FQNNGV.

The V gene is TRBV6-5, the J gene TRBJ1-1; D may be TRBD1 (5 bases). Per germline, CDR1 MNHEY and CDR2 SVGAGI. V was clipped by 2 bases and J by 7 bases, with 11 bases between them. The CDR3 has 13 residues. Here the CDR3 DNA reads TGTGCCAGCAGTTACGTGGGAAGGGGTGAAGCTTTCTTT. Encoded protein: CASSYVGRGEAFF.

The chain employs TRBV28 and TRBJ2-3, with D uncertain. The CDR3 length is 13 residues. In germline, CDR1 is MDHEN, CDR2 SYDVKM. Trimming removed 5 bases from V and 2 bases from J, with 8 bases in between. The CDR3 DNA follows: TGTGCCAGCAGTCCCGGGTCCACAGATACGCAGTATTTT. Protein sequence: CASSPGSTDTQYF.

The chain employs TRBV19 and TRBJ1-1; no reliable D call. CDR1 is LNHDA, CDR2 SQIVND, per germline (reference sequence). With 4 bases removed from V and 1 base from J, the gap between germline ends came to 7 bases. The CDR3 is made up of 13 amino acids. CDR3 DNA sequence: TGTGCCAGTAGTACTCCAGGGAACACTGAAGCTTTCTTT. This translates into CASSTPGNTEAFF.

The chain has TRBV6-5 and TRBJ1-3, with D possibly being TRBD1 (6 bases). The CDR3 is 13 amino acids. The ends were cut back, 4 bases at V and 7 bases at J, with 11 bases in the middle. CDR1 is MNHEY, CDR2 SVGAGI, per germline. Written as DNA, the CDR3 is TGTGCCAGCAGTTCGGACAGAAAGAACACCATATATTTT. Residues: CASSSDRKNTIYF.